A single sample gave rise to the 2 T cell receptor beta chains below, sequenced in a study of CD8 T cells in ankylosing spondylitis. From the 5' RACE reads, TCRdb called clonotypes with MiXCR, one entry per CDR3 protein. The sample shows 150,000 to 200,000 distinct CDR3 sequences, over 10% of them seen only once. The sequenced material came from blood, either unsorted or a sorted T cell fraction (not recorded which). These receptors came from a female donor with ankylosing spondylitis or in good health (not recorded which).

This clonotype was detected ten times or more. The rearrangement links TRBV3-1 to TRBJ1-2; D unresolved. The germline CDR1 and CDR2 sequences are LGHDT and YNNKEL (reference sequence). V was trimmed by 2 bases and J by 8 bases, leaving 21 bases between them. The CDR3 totals 16 residues. CDR3 in amino acids: CASSQLRPPGARGYTF. In DNA, the CDR3 is TGTGCCAGCAGCCAACTAAGGCCCCCCGGTGCTCGGGGCTACACCTTC.

This clonotype was seen many times. The chain carries TRBV3-1 and TRBJ1-1; D is undetermined. Per germline, CDR1 LGHDT and CDR2 YNNKEL (reference sequence). With 0 bases removed from V and 5 bases from J, the gap between germline ends came to 10 bases. CDR3 length: 14 residues. In DNA form, the CDR3 reads TGTGCCAGCAGCCAAGACTTTGGCCTTACTGAAGCTTTCTTT. This codes for CASSQDFGLTEAFF.